This T cell receptor beta chain was captured by sequencing in a study of OX40 agonist ivuxolimab in advanced cancers. Whole-study context: Patient treatment consisted of intravenous ivuxolimab administration every 2 weeks at 0.01 to 10 mg/kg.

The method was immunoSEQ multiplex PCR; TCRdb's version includes in-frame clones alone and lacks a portion of them. The table records about 68,000 clones, about 90% of them present only once. Concerning this clone itself: Its antigen is not known.

The study's findings and limits: CD4+ and CD8+ blood T cells expanded clonally by week 6 at 0.1 to 3.0 mg/kg. Antigens targeted by the expanded peripheral T cells were not determined.

Source: CD4+ or CD8+ T cells sorted from blood, taken in a trial of the OX40 agonist ivuxolimab. The sequence was obtained from an adult with an advanced solid tumor such as melanoma, head and neck, liver or kidney cancer.

The CDR3 bases are TGTGCCAGCAGCCTCGAGGGGGCCGGGACTGAAGCTTTCTTT. This encodes CASSLEGAGTEAFF. This chain uses TRBV6-5 with TRBJ1-1; 7 positions match TRBD1. CDR1 and CDR2 (germline): MNHEY, SVGAGI. V trimming: 6 bases; J trimming: 5 bases; junction bases outside the gene matches: 9. The CDR3 has 14 residues.